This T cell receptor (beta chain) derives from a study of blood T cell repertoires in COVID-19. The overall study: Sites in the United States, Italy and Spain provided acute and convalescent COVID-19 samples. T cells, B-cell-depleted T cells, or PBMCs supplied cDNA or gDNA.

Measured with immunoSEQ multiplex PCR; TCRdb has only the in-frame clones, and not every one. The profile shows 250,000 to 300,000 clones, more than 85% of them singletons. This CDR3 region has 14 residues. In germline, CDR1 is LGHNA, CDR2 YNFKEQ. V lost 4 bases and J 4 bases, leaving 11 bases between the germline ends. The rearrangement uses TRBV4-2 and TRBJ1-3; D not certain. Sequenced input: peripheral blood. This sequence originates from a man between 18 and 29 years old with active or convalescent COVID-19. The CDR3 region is CASSPTLSGNTIYF. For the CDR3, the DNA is TGTGCCAGCAGCCCCACATTGTCGGGAAACACCATATATTTT.